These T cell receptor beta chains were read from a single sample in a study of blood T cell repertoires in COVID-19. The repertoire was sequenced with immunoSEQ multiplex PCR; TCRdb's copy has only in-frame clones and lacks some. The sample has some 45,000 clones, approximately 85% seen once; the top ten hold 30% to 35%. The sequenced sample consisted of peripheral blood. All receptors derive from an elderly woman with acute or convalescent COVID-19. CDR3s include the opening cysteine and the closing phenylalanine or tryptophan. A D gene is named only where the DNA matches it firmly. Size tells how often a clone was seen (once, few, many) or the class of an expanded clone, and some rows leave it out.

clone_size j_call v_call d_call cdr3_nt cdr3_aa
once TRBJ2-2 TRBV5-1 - TGCGCCAGCCGACTAGTGGGGGTCAACACCGGGGAGCTGTTTTTT CASRLVGVNTGELFF
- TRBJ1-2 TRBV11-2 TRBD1 TGTGCCAGCAGCATAGACAGGGCCCCATACCCTAACTATGGCTACACCTTC CASSIDRAPYPNYGYTF
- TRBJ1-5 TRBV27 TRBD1 TGTGCCAGCAGTTTATTTGGACAGGGACTATCTCAGCCCCAGCATTTT CASSLFGQGLSQPQHF
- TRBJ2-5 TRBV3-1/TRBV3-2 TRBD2 TGTGCCAGCAGCCAAGGGAAGACTAGCGGGGGGAAAGAGACCCAGTACTTC CASSQGKTSGGKETQYF
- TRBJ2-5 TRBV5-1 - TGCGCCAGCAGCTCGACCTTGAGAGGCGCCCAAGAGACCCAGTACTTC CASSSTLRGAQETQYF
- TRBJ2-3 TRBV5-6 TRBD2 TGTGCCAGCACCTGGGGGGGGGACACAGATACGCAGTATTTT CASTWGGDTDTQYF
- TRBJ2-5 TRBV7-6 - TGTGCCAGCAGCTTACTGGCCGGGTACCAAGAGACCCAGTACTTC CASSLLAGYQETQYF
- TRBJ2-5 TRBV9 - TGTGCCAGCAGCTCCAGCGATCAAGAGACCCAGTACTTC CASSSSDQETQYF
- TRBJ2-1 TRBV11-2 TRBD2 TGTGCCAGCAGCAGAACTAGCGGGGGATACTACAATGAGCAGTTCTTC CASSRTSGGYYNEQFF
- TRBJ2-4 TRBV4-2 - TGTGCCAGCAGCCAAGTGGCGGGGACCGCCAAAAACATTCAGTACTTC CASSQVAGTAKNIQYF
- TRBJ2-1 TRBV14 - TGTGCCAGCAGCCAATTGACAGTAAACAATGAGCAGTTCTTC CASSQLTVNNEQFF
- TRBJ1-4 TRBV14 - TGTGCGACACCAGGAGAAAAACTGTTTTTT CATPGEKLFF
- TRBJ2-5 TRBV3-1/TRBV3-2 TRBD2 TGTGCCAGCAGCCGACGACTAGCGGGAGCGGAGACCCAGTACTTC CASSRRLAGAETQYF
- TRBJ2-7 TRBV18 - TGTGCCAGCTCACCATCGGCCACCGGGGAGCAGTACTTC CASSPSATGEQYF
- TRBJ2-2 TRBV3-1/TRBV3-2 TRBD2 TGTGCCAGCAGCCAGGATGTCTGGCGGGAGGGAACCGGGGAGCTGTTTTTT CASSQDVWREGTGELFF
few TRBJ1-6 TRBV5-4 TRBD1 TGTGCCAGCAGCTTAGGGACAGGGGGCTTTCCCGGAGATTCACCCCTCCACTTT CASSLGTGGFPGDSPLHF
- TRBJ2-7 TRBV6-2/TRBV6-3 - TGTGCCAGCAGTTACCAGTACCCCGGGTACGAGCAGTACTTC CASSYQYPGYEQYF
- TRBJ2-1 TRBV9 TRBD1 TGTGCCAGCAGCGCGGGGGGACAGGGGGCGCTTGAGCAGTTCTTC CASSAGGQGALEQFF
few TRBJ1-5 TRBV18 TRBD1 TGTGCCAGCTCACCAGCAGGGGGCGGGCAGCCCCAGCATTTT CASSPAGGGQPQHF
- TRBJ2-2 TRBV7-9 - TGTGCCAGCAGCCCCAGGACAGTTGCGAACACCGGGGAGCTGTTTTTT CASSPRTVANTGELFF
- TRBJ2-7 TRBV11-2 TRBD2 TGTGCCAGCAGTTCTAAGGGGACTAGCGGGAGTGTGCAGTACTTC CASSSKGTSGSVQYF
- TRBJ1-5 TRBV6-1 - TGTGCCAGCAGTGTCTGGGGGGGAAAAGGCAATCAGCCCCAGCATTTT CASSVWGGKGNQPQHF
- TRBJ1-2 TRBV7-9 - TGTGCCAGCAGCCTCGGACTTTCAGGTCACTATGGCTACACCTTC CASSLGLSGHYGYTF
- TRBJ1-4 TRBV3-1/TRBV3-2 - TGTGCCAGCAGCCGGGCCGGTGCGGGTGAAAAACTGTTTTTT CASSRAGAGEKLFF